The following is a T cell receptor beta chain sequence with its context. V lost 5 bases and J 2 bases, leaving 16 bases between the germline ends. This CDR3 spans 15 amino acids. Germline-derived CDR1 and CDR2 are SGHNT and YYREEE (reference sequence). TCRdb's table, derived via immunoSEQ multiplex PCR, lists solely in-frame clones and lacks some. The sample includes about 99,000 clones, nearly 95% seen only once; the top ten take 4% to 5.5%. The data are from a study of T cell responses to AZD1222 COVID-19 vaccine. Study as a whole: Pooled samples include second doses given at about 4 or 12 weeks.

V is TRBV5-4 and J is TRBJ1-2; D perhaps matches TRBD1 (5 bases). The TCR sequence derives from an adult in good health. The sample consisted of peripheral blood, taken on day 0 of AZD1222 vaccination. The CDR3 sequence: CASRPGAPGNYGYTF. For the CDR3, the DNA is TGTGCCAGCAGACCCGGGGCTCCGGGAAACTATGGCTACACCTTC.